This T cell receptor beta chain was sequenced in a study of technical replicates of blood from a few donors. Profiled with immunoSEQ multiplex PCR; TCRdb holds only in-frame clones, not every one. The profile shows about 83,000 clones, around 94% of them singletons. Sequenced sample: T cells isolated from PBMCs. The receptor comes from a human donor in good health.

CDR3 protein: CAWTHSYEQYF. The DNA for the CDR3 is TGTGCCTGGACCCACTCCTACGAGCAGTACTTC. This rearrangement joins TRBV30 to TRBJ2-7, with D uncertain. The CDR3 has 11 amino acids. Trimming pared 4 bases from V and 0 bases from J, leaving 4 bases between. The germline V gene has CDR1 GTSNPN and CDR2 SVGIG (reference sequence).